This TCR beta chain was sequenced in a study of blood T cell repertoires in COVID-19. Germline V gene sequence: CDR1 SGHVS, CDR2 FQNEAQ. This CDR3 region has 15 residues. Regarding this clone: At one of its ends the junction is not consistent with the germline gene, which may arise from a read error.

Clones were sequenced by immunoSEQ multiplex PCR, and TCRdb holds only the in-frame ones, with some missing. The sample has about 280,000 clones; approximately 86% are singletons. The rearrangement joins TRBV7-8 to TRBJ2-5; 7 bases fit TRBD2. This sequence was found in a woman between 70 and 85 years old with COVID-19, enrolled during active disease. Sequencing was performed on peripheral blood. CDR3 DNA sequence: TGTGCCAGCAGCCCCCGTGGGGGAGGGGTAGAGGCCCAGTACTTC. This encodes CASSPRGGGVEAQYF.